These 8 T cell receptor beta chains share one sample of origin, sequenced in a study of blood T cell repertoires in COVID-19. Some clones are missing from TCRdb's copy, which holds only in-frame ones; the method was immunoSEQ multiplex PCR. The repertoire consists of roughly 220,000 clones, with 80% to 90% occurring once and the leading ten covering 2.9%. Sequencing used peripheral blood. All receptors come from a man aged 45-65 years who had recovered from COVID-19.

The chain combines TRBV5-1 with TRBJ2-2, with unresolved D. V was shortened by 0 bases and J by 3 bases, with 3 bases between the two germline ends. The germline V gene encodes CDR1 SGHRS and CDR2 YFSETQ. This CDR3 contains 13 residues. In nucleotides, the CDR3 is TGCGCCAGCAGCTTGGCTGACACCGGGGAGCTGTTTTTT. It is translated as CASSLADTGELFF.

This clone was seen a handful of times. The chain carries TRBV18 and TRBJ2-1; 11 bases agree with TRBD2. Losses at the gene ends were 1 base for V and 4 bases for J; bases not matched to a gene: 3. CDR3 length: 16 amino acids. The germline V gene has CDR1 KGHSH and CDR2 LQKENI. The CDR3 DNA sequence: TGTGCCAGCTCACCACTTGGGACTAGCGGATACAATGAGCAGTTCTTC. Amino acids: CASSPLGTSGYNEQFF.

This chain links TRBV7-9 with TRBJ1-1; TRBD1 aligns across 8 bases. The CDR3 consists of 16 residues. CDR1 and CDR2 from the germline V gene are SEHNR and FQNEAQ (reference sequence). Trimming at V came to 5 bases and at J to 7 bases, leaving 15 bases not matched to a gene. The CDR3 region has the DNA TGTGCCAGCAGCGTCCACGGACAGGGAGTCGGGGATGAAGCTTTCTTT. Amino acid sequence: CASSVHGQGVGDEAFF. Using reference TRBV7-9 and TRBJ1-1 for the parts outside the CDR3, the full variable domain is DTGVSQNPRHKITKRGQNVTFRCDPISEHNRLYWYRQTLGQGPEFLTYFQNEAQLEKSRLLSDRFSAERPKGSFSTLEIQRTEQGDSAMYLCASSVHGQGVGDEAFFGQGTRLTVV.

This clone has a handful of counts. The CDR3 nucleotides are TGTGCCAGCAGTCGGGGACAGTCTAATTCACCCCTCCACTTT. It yields the protein CASSRGQSNSPLHF. The chain has TRBV27 and TRBJ1-6; 7 nucleotides align to TRBD1. Germline V gene sequence: CDR1 MNHEY, CDR2 SMNVEV (reference sequence). The V gene end was trimmed by 5 bases and the J gene end by 6 bases; junction bases not matched to a gene: 4. The CDR3 consists of 14 residues.

The chain joins TRBV2 to TRBJ2-3; D not certain. Germline lookup yields CDR1 SNHLY and CDR2 FYNNEI. This CDR3 is built from 11 residues. Trimming removed 5 bases from V and 2 bases from J, with 2 bases in between. As DNA, the CDR3 is TGTGCCAGCAGTCTCACAGATACGCAGTATTTT. Protein product: CASSLTDTQYF.

The chain joins TRBV18 to TRBJ1-1; D possibly corresponds to TRBD1 (6 bases). The CDR3 loop spans 13 amino acids. Germline lookup yields CDR1 KGHSH and CDR2 LQKENI. Trimming shortened V by 8 bases and J by 0 bases, and 10 bases separated the two germline ends. The CDR3 nucleotides read TGTGCCAGCGGCGGACAGATGAACACTGAAGCTTTCTTT. The encoded protein is CASGGQMNTEAFF. The variable domain in full, completed from reference TRBV18 and TRBJ1-1, reads NAGVMQNPRHLVRRRGQEARLRCSPMKGHSHVYWYRQLPEEGLKFMVYLQKENIIDESGMPKERFSAEFPKEGPSILRIQQVVRGDSAAYFCASGGQMNTEAFFGQGTRLTVV.

The V and J genes are TRBV18 and TRBJ2-2; the D gene is possibly TRBD1 (6 bases). The CDR3 runs 17 residues. The germline V gene has CDR1 KGHSH and CDR2 LQKENI. Trimming removed 5 bases from V and 0 bases from J, with 16 bases in between. The CDR3 here is CASSSIGGPSNTGELFF. The CDR3 nucleotides read TGTGCCAGCTCATCGATAGGGGGTCCCTCGAACACCGGGGAGCTGTTTTTT.

The rearrangement joins TRBV27 to TRBJ2-1; 8 positions match TRBD2. The J segment lost 5 bases and the V segment lost 4 bases, leaving 7 bases of the junction unmatched. The germline V gene has CDR1 MNHEY and CDR2 SMNVEV (reference sequence). This CDR3 has 15 amino acids. Written as DNA, the CDR3 is TGTGCCAGCAGTTCACTAGCGGTAGGGGACAATGAGCAGTTCTTC. The encoded protein is CASSSLAVGDNEQFF.